This T cell receptor (beta chain) is from a study of T-cell reconstitution after alpha-beta-depleted transplantation in children. After removal of 4 bases from V and 6 bases from J, the junction contained 13 bases not matched to a gene. CDR3 size: 17 residues. The germline CDR1 and CDR2 sequences are MNHEY and SVGEGT. Preparation of the TCRbeta library was carried out with unique molecular identifiers. Each CDR3 protein is one row after TCRdb ran MiXCR on the PCR reads. The profile shows about 240,000 distinct CDR3 sequences, around 12% of them singletons. Sample: PBMCs from the stem cell graft donor, taken from the stem cell graft. This clonotype was obtained from a human donor who donated a stem cell graft to a child with acute lymphoblastic leukemia. The chain links TRBV6-2 or TRBV6-3 to TRBJ2-3; 10 bases map to TRBD2. This CDR3 reads CASSLAGGSSGPDTQYF. DNA of the CDR3: TGTGCCAGCAGTTTAGCGGGAGGCTCCTCAGGGCCGGATACGCAGTATTTT.